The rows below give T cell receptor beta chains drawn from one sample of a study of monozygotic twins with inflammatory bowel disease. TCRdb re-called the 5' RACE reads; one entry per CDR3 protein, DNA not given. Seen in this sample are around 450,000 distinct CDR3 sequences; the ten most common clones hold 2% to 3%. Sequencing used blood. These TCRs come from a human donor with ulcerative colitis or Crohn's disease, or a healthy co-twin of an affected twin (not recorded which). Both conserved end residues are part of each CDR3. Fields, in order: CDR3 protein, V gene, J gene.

CSVANRGQDNEQFF	TRBV29-1	TRBJ2-1
CSVELFRGGTGELFF	TRBV29-1	TRBJ2-2
CASSLDGAGEQTQYF	TRBV11-2	TRBJ2-3
CASSQSQGNYGYTF	TRBV16	TRBJ1-2
CASSSLAGGPDTQYF	TRBV2	TRBJ2-3
CASSYGDTQYF	TRBV7-9	TRBJ2-3
CAAGLREALSGYTF	TRBV28	TRBJ1-2
CASSLTSGRTQYF	TRBV7-3	TRBJ2-3
CATSERTACQETQYF	TRBV24-1	TRBJ2-5
CSVEYRGQQFF	TRBV29-1	TRBJ2-1
CASSPRYYPGWSDHNQPQHF	TRBV7-8	TRBJ1-5
CASSRDGYSYEQYF	TRBV6-2/TRBV6-3	TRBJ2-7
CASSLSFAPGQGDSERETQYF	TRBV5-1	TRBJ2-5
CASRANLDGNTIYF	TRBV5-6	TRBJ1-3
CASSLAWTQNTEAFF	TRBV5-1	TRBJ1-1
CASRPTGLPNSPLHF	TRBV2	TRBJ1-6
CASSLALGLAGARITDTQYF	TRBV12-3/TRBV12-4	TRBJ2-3
CATSIRTGANEKLFF	TRBV15	TRBJ1-4
CSAYRGVETQYF	TRBV20-1	TRBJ2-5
CATSRDIASYGYTF	TRBV15	TRBJ1-2